This TCR beta chain was found in a study of T cells in Graves' hyperthyroidism and ophthalmopathy. Study in general: Before any treatment, at initial diagnosis, peripheral blood was collected.

RNA transcripts served as the template for amplifying TCR beta CDR3 regions. The TCR CDR3 was amplified in a first-round RT-PCR using the HTBI primer set. From the multiplex PCR reads, TCRdb called clonotypes with MiXCR, one entry per CDR3 protein. Among tens of thousands of distinct CDR3 sequences listed, roughly 52% were seen once. Orbital computed tomography, thyroid ultrasound, serum thyroxine and TRAb, and clinical symptoms together informed the diagnoses. This TCR came from a woman in her 30s with Graves' ophthalmopathy. The sample comprised blood.

CDR3 bases: TGTGCCAGCAGCGCCCAAGGAGGGAACATTCAGTACTTC. Translated: CASSAQGGNIQYF. The genes are TRBV3-1 and TRBJ2-4, with TRBD2 as a possible D gene (6 bases). V lost 5 bases and J 7 bases, leaving 12 bases between the germline ends. There are 13 residues in the CDR3. CDR1 and CDR2 (germline): LGHDT, YNNKEL (reference sequence). Full variable domain (outside the CDR3, taken from reference TRBV3-1 and TRBJ2-4): DTAVSQTPKYLVTQMGNDKSIKCEQNLGHDTMYWYKQDSKKFLKIMFSYNNKELIINETVPNRFSPKSPDKAHLNLHINSLELGDSAVYFCASSAQGGNIQYFGAGTRLSVL.